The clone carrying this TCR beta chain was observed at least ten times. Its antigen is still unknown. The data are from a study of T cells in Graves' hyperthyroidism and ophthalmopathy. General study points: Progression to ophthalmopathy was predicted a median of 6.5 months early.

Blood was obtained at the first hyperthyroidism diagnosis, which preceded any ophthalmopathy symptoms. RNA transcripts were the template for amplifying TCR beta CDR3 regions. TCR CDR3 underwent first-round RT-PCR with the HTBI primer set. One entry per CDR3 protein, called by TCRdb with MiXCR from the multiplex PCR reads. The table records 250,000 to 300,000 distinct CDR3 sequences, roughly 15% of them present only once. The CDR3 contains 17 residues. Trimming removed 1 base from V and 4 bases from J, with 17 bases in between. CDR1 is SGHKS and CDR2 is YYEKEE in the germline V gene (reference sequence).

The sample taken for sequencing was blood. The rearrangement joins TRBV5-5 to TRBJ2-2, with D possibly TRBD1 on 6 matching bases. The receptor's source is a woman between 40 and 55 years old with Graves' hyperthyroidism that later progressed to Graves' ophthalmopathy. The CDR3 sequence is CASSLIGGPTSTGELFF. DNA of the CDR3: TGTGCCAGCAGCTTGATTGGGGGCCCCACTTCCACCGGGGAGCTGTTTTTT.